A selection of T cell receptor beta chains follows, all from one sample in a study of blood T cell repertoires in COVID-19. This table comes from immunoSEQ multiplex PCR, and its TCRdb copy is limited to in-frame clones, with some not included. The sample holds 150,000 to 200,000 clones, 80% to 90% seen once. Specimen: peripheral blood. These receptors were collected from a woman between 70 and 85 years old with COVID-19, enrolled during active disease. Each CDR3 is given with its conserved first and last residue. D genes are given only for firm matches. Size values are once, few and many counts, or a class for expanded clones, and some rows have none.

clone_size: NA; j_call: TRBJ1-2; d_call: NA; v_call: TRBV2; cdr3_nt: TGTGCCAGCAGTGAAGGGGGACAAGCTTATGGCTACACCTTC; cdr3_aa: CASSEGGQAYGYTF
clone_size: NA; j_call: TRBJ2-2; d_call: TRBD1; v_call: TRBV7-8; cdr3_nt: TGTGCCAGCAGACAGGGGGGCTACGCGAACACCGGGGAGCTGTTTTTT; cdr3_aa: CASRQGGYANTGELFF
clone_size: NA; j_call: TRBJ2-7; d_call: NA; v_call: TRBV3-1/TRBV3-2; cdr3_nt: TGTGCCAGCAGCCTACAGGGTTCCCTCGAGCAGTACTTC; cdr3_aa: CASSLQGSLEQYF
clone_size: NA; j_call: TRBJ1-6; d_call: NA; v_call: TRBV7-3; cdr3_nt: TGTGCCAGCAGCTTAAGGAGCTCCTATAATTCACCCCTCCACTTT; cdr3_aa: CASSLRSSYNSPLHF
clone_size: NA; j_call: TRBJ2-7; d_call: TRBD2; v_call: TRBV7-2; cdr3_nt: TGTGCCAGCAGCTTATTGGGGGAGGGAATCTACGAGCAGTACTTC; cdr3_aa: CASSLLGEGIYEQYF
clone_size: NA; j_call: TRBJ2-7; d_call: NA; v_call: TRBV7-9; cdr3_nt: TGTGCCAGCGGCCACACACCCTACGAGCAGTACTTC; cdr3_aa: CASGHTPYEQYF
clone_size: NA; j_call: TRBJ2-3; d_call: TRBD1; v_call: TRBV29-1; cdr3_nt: TGCAGCGTTGAGCCCCGGGACAGGGATCGAGATACGCAGTATTTT; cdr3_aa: CSVEPRDRDRDTQYF
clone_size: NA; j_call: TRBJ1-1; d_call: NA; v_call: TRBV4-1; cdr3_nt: TGCGCCAGCAGCCCTCAAGGACGGGGGAACACTGAAGCTTTCTTT; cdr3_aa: CASSPQGRGNTEAFF
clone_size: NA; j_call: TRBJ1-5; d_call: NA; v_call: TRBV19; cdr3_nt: TGTGCCAGTAGTATTAGGGAGAATCAGCCCCAGCATTTT; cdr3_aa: CASSIRENQPQHF
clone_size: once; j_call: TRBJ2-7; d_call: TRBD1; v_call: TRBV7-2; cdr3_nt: TGTGCCAGCAGCGAAGGGACAGGGGTCGAGCAGTACTTC; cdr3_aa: CASSEGTGVEQYF
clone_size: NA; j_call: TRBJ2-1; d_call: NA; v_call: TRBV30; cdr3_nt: TGTGCCTGGAGTCGCTCTAGCGATTCCTACAATGAGCAGTTCTTC; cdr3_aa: CAWSRSSDSYNEQFF
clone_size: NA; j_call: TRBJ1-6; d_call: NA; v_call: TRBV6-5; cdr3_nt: TGTGCCAGCAGGTCCCTAGGGGCCAATTCACCCCTCCACTTT; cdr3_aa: CASRSLGANSPLHF
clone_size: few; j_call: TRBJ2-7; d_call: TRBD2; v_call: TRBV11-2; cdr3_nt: TGTGCCAGCAGCACCAGAGGGACTAGCGATAGCGAGCAGTACTTC; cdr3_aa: CASSTRGTSDSEQYF